A selection of T cell receptor beta chains follows, all from one sample in a study of cytomegalovirus exposure and HLA in healthy donors. The repertoire was sequenced with immunoSEQ multiplex PCR; TCRdb's copy has only in-frame clones and lacks some. This table has roughly 150,000 clones, about four fifths appearing once. Sequenced sample: PBMCs. These receptors originate from a male donor in good health and CMV-seropositive. CDR3s include the opening cysteine and the closing phenylalanine or tryptophan. Each record gives: CDR3 length, J gene, V gene, CDR3 protein.

>15|TRBJ2-3|TRBV19
CASSLGQHSTDTQYF
>15|TRBJ1-3|TRBV6-5
CASRGLAKSGNTIYF
>16|TRBJ1-1|TRBV6-4
CASSGPDSGRNTEAFF
>16|TRBJ1-4|TRBV7-6
CASSSLGGGKNEKLFF
>14|TRBJ1-2|TRBV7-9
CASSFSGANYGYTF
>16|TRBJ2-2|TRBV2
CASSDRLAGYTGELFF
>13|TRBJ2-7|TRBV7-2
CASSMTGSPEQYF
>15|TRBJ1-5|TRBV6-1
CASSEAGGQYQPQHF
>13|TRBJ1-4|TRBV27
CASSSQLNEKLFF
>16|TRBJ1-4|TRBV6-6
CASSYSVDSTNEKLFF
>16|TRBJ2-1|TRBV7-2
CASSTTSGRAYNEQFF
>13|TRBJ1-2|TRBV30
CAWLTDSYYGYTF
>13|TRBJ1-1|TRBV9
CASSVGATTEAFF
>15|TRBJ2-1|TRBV7-2
CASTETSGGVSEQFF
>14|TRBJ1-2|TRBV6-5
CASSERPINYGYTF
>18|TRBJ2-7|TRBV10-3
CAISSGTGPSGSSYEQYF
>11|TRBJ1-6|TRBV30
CAWRRGTPLHF
>14|TRBJ2-5|TRBV10-1
CASSKDTSQETQYF
>14|TRBJ1-4|TRBV28
CASSSAGAVEKLFF
>13|TRBJ2-2|TRBV10-3
CAIKGANTGELFF
>15|TRBJ1-5|TRBV5-1
CASSILPGIDQPQHF
>14|TRBJ2-2|TRBV7-9
CASSRQGASGELFF